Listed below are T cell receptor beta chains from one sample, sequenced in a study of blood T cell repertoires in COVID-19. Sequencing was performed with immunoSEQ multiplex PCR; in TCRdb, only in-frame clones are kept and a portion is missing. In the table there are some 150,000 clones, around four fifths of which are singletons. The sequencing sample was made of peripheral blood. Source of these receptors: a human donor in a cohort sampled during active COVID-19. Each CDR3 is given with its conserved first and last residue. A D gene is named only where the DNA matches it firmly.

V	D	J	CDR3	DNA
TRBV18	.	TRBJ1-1	CASSPPHTEAFF	TGTGCCAGCTCACCACCTCATACTGAAGCTTTCTTT
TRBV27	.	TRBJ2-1	CASATLVVSYNEQFF	TGTGCCAGCGCTACCCTTGTTGTTTCCTACAATGAGCAGTTCTTC
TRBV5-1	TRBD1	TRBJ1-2	CASSALPGQGYGYTF	TGCGCCAGCAGCGCCCTACCGGGACAGGGTTACGGCTACACCTTC
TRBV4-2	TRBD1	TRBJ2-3	CASSPGTGERTDTQYF	TGTGCCAGCAGCCCCGGGACAGGGGAGAGGACAGATACGCAGTATTTT
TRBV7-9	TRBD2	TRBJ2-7	CASSPGLAGGPREQYF	TGTGCCAGCAGCCCGGGACTAGCGGGAGGGCCAAGGGAGCAGTACTTC
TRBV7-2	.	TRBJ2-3	CASSTPQGDTQYF	TGTGCCAGCAGCACCCCTCAGGGGGATACGCAGTATTTT
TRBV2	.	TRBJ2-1	CASPRKSGSVSYNEQFF	TGTGCCAGCCCTAGAAAGAGCGGTTCGGTCTCCTACAATGAGCAGTTCTTC
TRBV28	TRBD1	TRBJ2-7	CASSFPGTGLLEQYF	TGTGCCAGCAGTTTTCCCGGGACAGGGCTCCTCGAGCAGTACTTC
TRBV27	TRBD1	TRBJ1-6	CASTLAGGNSPLHF	TGTGCCAGCACCCTTGCAGGGGGAAATTCACCCCTCCACTTT
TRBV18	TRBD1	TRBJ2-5	CASSPPGTGETQYF	TGTGCCAGCTCACCCCCGGGGACAGGGGAGACCCAGTACTTC
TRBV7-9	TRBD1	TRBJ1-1	CASSPQTGGRTEAFF	TGTGCCAGCAGCCCCCAGACAGGGGGCAGGACTGAAGCTTTCTTT
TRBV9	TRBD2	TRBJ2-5	CASSVGSGRAGETQYF	TGTGCCAGCAGCGTGGGTAGCGGGAGGGCCGGAGAGACCCAGTACTTC
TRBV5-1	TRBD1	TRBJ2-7	CASSLIGTGPYEQYF	TGCGCCAGCAGCTTAATCGGGACAGGGCCCTACGAGCAGTACTTC
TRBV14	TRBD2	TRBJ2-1	CASSQDVGREVDEQFF	TGTGCCAGCAGCCAAGACGTGGGGCGGGAGGTTGATGAGCAGTTCTTC
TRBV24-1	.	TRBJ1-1	CATEGGAEAFF	TGTGCCACCGAAGGGGGGGCTGAAGCTTTCTTT
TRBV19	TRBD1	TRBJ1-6	CASSIDREYSPLHF	TGTGCCAGTAGTATTGACAGGGAGTATTCACCCCTCCACTTT
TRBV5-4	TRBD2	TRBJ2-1	CASSGVAGGYYNEQFF	TGTGCCAGCAGCGGGGTAGCGGGAGGCTACTACAATGAGCAGTTCTTC
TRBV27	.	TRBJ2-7	CASSSFFGANSYEQYF	TGTGCCAGCAGTTCCTTTTTCGGAGCGAACTCCTACGAGCAGTACTTC
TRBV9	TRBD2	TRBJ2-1	CASSRIAGRDNEQFF	TGTGCCAGCAGCCGAATAGCGGGGCGAGACAATGAGCAGTTCTTC